The 5 T cell receptor beta chains reported below all come from one sample, sequenced in a study of CD8 T cells in ankylosing spondylitis. Notes on the study in general: Made up of about eight highly homologous variants, a TCR beta motif appeared characteristic of ankylosing spondylitis blood.

TCRdb passed the 5' RACE reads through MiXCR, listing each CDR3 protein once. This table holds hundreds of thousands of distinct CDR3 sequences, roughly 12% found once. Their cognate antigens are unknown. Material: blood, either unsorted or a sorted T cell fraction (not recorded which). These receptors came from a male donor with ankylosing spondylitis.

V and J are TRBV13 and TRBJ1-1; D is perhaps TRBD1 (6 bases). CDR1 is PRHDT, CDR2 FYEKMQ, per germline (reference sequence). Trimming removed 1 base at V and 6 bases at J, with 15 bases between. CDR3 length equals 15 residues. The CDR3 sequence: CASSLEGGGRAEAFF. The CDR3 coding sequence is TGTGCCAGCAGCTTAGAGGGCGGGGGCCGGGCTGAAGCTTTCTTT.

The chain employs TRBV5-1 and TRBJ2-3; the D is unclear. From germline, CDR1 is SGHRS and CDR2 YFSETQ. Trimming stripped 3 bases from V and 2 bases from J, with 10 bases between. There are 14 residues in the CDR3. CDR3 residues: CASSSEPHTDTQYF. CDR3 nucleotide sequence: TGCGCCAGCAGCTCGGAACCCCACACAGATACGCAGTATTTT.

This clonotype was seen more than once but under ten times. The rearrangement links TRBV5-6 to TRBJ1-6, with TRBD1 as a possible D gene (6 bases). This CDR3 region has 14 residues. Germline V gene sequence: CDR1 SGHDT, CDR2 YYEEEE. V lost 3 bases and J 10 bases, leaving 14 bases between the germline ends. The CDR3 sequence is CASSSRQTGSPLHF. The CDR3 DNA reads as TGTGCCAGCAGCTCTCGACAGACAGGCTCACCCCTCCACTTT.

Ten or more counts support this clonotype. V gene TRBV12-3 or TRBV12-4 combines with J gene TRBJ2-6; unclear D gene. The CDR3 runs 13 residues. The V end lost 3 bases, the J end lost 3 bases, and 3 bases lay between the germline ends. The CDR3 region is CASSFGGANVLTF. CDR3 nucleotide sequence: TGTGCCAGCAGTTTTGGTGGGGCCAACGTCCTGACTTTC.

The chain couples TRBV6-1 to TRBJ1-6; D gene unclear. The ends were cut back, 5 bases at V and 9 bases at J, with 5 bases in the middle. Germline loops: CDR1 MNHNS, CDR2 SASEGT. The CDR3 is 11 amino acids. The CDR3 loop reads CASSLASPLHF. The CDR3 nucleotides are TGTGCCAGCAGTCTCGCTTCACCCCTCCACTTT.